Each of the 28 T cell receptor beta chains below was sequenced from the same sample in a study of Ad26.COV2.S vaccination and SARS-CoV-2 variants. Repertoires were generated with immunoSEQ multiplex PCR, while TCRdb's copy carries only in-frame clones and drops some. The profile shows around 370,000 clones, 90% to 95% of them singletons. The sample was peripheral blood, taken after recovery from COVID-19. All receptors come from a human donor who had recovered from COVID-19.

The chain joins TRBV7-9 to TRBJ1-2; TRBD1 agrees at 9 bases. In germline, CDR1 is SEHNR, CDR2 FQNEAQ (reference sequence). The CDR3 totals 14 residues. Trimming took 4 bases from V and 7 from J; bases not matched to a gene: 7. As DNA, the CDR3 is TGTGCCAGCAGCTATGGGACAGGGCTGAGTGGCTACACCTTC. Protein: CASSYGTGLSGYTF.

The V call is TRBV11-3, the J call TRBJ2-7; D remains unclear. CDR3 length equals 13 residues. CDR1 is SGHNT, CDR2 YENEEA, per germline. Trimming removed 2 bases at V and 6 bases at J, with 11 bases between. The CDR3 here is CASSLYPSSEQYF. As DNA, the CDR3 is TGTGCCAGCAGCTTATACCCCTCCAGCGAGCAGTACTTC. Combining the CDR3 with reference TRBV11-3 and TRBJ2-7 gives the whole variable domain EAGVVQSPRYKIIEKKQPVAFWCNPISGHNTLYWYLQNLGQGPELLIRYENEEAVDDSQLPKDRFSAERLKGVDSTLKIQPAELGDSAVYLCASSLYPSSEQYFGPGTRLTVT.

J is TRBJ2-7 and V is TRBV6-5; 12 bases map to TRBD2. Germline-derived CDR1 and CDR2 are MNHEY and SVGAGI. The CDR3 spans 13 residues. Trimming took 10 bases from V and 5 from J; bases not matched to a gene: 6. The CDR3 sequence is CATWGLAGDEQYF. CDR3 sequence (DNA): TGTGCCACCTGGGGACTAGCGGGCGACGAGCAGTACTTC.

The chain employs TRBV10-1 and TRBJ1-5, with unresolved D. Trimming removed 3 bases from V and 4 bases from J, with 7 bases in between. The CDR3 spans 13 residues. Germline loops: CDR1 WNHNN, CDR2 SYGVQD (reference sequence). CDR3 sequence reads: CASSEEGNQPQHF. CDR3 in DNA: TGCGCCAGCAGTGAAGAAGGAAATCAGCCCCAGCATTTT.

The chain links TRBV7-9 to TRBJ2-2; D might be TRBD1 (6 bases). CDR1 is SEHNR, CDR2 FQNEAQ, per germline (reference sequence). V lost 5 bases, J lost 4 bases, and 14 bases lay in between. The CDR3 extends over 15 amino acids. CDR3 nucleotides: TGTGCCAGCAGCCGACTACAGGGAATCACCGGGGAGCTGTTTTTT. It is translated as CASSRLQGITGELFF.

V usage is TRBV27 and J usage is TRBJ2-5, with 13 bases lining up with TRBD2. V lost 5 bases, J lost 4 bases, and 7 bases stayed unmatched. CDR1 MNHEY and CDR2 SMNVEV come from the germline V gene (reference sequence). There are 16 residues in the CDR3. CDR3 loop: CASSPETSGGRETQYF. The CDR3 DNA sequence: TGTGCCAGCAGTCCTGAGACTAGCGGGGGGCGAGAGACCCAGTACTTC.

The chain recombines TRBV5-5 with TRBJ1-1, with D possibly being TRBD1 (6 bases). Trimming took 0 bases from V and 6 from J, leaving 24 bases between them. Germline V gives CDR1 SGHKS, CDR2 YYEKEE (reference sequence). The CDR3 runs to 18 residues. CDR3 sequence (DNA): TGTGCCAGCAGCTTGGCCCCTGGGGGGGGCGGAGTAGAGGCTGAAGCTTTCTTT. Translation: CASSLAPGGGGVEAEAFF.

The CDR3 coding sequence is TGCGCCAGCAGCCCGGCAGGGTTCTACGAGCAGTACTTC. The encoded protein is CASSPAGFYEQYF. The chain has TRBV5-1 and TRBJ2-7; D might be TRBD1 (5 bases). Germline V gene lookup returns CDR1 SGHRS and CDR2 YFSETQ. V lost 4 bases, J lost 3 bases, and 11 bases lay in between. The CDR3 runs to 13 residues.

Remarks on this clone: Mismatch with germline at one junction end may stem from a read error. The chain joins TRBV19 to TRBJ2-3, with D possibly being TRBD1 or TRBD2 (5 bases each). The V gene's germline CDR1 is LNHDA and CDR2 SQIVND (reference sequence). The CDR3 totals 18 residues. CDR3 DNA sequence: TGTGCCAGTACCGACATGGGTGGGGGTAACTTACTCACAAATACGCAGTATTTT. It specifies CASTDMGGGNLLTNTQYF.

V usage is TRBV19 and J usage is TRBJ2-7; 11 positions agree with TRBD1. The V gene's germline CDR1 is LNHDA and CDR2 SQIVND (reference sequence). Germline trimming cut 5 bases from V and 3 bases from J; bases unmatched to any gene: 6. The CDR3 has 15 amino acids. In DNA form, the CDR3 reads TGTGCCAGTAGTTCGGACAGGGGGCAGTTCTACGAGCAGTACTTC. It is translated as CASSSDRGQFYEQYF.

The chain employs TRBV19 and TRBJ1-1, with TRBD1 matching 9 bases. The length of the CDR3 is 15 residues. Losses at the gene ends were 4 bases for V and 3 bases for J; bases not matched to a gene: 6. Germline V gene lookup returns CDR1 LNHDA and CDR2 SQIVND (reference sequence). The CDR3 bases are TGTGCCAGTAGTAGAGGACAGGGGCCTCACACTGAAGCTTTCTTT. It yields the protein CASSRGQGPHTEAFF.

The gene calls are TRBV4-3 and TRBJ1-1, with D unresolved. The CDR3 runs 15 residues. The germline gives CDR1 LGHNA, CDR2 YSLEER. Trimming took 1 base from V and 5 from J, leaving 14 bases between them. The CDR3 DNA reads TGCGCCAGCAGCCAAGCTAATCGTGGTGGGACTGAAGCTTTCTTT. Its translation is CASSQANRGGTEAFF.

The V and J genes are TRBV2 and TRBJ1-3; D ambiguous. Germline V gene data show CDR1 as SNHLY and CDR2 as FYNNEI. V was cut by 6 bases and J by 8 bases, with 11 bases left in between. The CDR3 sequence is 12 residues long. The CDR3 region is CASRLQGDTIYF. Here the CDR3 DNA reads TGTGCCAGCAGATTACAAGGCGACACCATATATTTT.

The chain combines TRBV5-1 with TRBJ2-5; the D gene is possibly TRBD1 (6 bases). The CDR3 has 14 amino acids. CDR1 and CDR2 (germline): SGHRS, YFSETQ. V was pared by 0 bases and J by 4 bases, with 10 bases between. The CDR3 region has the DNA TGCGCCAGCAGCTTGGTAACAGGGCCAGAGACCCAGTACTTC. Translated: CASSLVTGPETQYF.

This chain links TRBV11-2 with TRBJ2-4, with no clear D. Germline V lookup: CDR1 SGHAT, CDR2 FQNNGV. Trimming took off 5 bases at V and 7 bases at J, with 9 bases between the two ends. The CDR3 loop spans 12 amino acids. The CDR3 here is CASSPLANIQYF. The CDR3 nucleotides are TGTGCCAGCAGCCCTTTAGCTAACATTCAGTACTTC.

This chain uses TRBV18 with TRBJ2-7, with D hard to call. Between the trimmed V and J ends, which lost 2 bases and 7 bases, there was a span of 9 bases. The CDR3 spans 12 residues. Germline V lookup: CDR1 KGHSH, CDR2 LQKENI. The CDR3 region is CASSPSMSEQYF. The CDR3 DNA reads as TGTGCCAGCTCACCATCGATGAGTGAGCAGTACTTC.

The CDR3 is CASSESSEDYGYTF. Written as DNA, the CDR3 is TGTGCCAGCAGTGAGTCCAGCGAGGACTATGGCTACACCTTC. The chain joins TRBV2 to TRBJ1-2, with unresolved D. Per the germline V gene, CDR1 is SNHLY and CDR2 is FYNNEI. The CDR3 totals 14 residues. Trimming took 3 bases from V and 3 from J, leaving 11 bases between them.

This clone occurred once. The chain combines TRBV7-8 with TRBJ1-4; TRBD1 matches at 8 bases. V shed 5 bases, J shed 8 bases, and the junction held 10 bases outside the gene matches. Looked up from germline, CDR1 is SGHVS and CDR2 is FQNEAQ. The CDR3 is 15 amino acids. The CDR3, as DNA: TGTGCCAGCAGCCTTACACAGGGGGAAGGAGAAAAACTGTTTTTT. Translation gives CASSLTQGEGEKLFF.

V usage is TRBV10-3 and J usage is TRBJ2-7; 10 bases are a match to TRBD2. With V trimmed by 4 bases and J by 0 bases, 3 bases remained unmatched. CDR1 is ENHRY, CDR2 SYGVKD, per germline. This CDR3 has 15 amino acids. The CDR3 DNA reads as TGTGCCATCAGTGTTTCTAGCGGGGGCTCCTACGAGCAGTACTTC. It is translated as CAISVSSGGSYEQYF.

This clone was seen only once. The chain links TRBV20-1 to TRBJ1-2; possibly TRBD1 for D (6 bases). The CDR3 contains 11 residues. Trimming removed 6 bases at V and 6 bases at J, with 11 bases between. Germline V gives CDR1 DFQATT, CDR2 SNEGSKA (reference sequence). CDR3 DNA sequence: TGCAGTGCGGGGGGCTGGAATGGCTACACCTTC. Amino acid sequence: CSAGGWNGYTF.

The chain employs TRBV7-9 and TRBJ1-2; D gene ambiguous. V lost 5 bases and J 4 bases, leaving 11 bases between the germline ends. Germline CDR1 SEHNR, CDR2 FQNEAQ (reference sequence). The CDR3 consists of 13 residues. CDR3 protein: CASSPDGLYGYTF. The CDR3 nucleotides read TGTGCCAGCAGCCCGGACGGGCTCTATGGCTACACCTTC.

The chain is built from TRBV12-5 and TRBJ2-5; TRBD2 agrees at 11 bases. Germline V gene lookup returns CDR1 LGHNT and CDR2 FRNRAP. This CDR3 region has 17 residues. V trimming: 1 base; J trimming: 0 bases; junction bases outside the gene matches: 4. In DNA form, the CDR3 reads TGTGCTAGTGGTTTGGGGTCTAGCGGGGGGAACCAAGAGACCCAGTACTTC. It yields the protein CASGLGSSGGNQETQYF.

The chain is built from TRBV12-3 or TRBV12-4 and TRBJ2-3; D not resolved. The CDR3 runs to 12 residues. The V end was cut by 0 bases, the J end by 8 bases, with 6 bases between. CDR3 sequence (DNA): TGTGCCAGCAGTTTAGCTCCTGGTACGCAGTATTTT. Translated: CASSLAPGTQYF.

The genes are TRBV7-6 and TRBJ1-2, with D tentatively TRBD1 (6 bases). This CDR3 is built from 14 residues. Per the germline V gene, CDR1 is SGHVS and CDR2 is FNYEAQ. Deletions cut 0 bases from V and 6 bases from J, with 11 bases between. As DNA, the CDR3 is TGTGCCAGCAGCTTAGCGAGGGGGGCCAATGGCTACACCTTC. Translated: CASSLARGANGYTF.

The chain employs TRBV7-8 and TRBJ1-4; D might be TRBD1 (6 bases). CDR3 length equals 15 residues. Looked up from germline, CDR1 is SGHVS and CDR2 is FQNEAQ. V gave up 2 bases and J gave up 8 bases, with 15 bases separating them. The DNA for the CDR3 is TGTGCCAGCAGCTTAAGTCAGGGGCTAGGGGAAAAACTGTTTTTT. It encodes CASSLSQGLGEKLFF.

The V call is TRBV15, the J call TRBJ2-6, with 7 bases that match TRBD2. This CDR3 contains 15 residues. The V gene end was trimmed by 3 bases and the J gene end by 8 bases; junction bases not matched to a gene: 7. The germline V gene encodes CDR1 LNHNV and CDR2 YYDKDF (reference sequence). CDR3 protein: CATSSRMGGSNVLTF. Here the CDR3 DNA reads TGTGCCACCAGCAGTAGAATGGGGGGGTCCAACGTCCTGACTTTC.

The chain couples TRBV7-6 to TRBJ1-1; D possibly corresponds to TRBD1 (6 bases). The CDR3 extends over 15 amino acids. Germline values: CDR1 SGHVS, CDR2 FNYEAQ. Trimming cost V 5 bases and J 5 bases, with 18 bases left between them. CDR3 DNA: TGTGCCAGCAGCGGACGGGGGGCAGGCGGAACTGAAGCTTTCTTT. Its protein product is CASSGRGAGGTEAFF.

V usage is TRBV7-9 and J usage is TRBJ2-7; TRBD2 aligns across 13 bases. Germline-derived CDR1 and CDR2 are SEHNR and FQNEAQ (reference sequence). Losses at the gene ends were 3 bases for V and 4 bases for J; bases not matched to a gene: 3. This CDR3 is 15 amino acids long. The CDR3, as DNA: TGTGCCAGCAGCTTGGAACTAGCGGGGGGGTACGAGCAGTACTTC. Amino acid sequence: CASSLELAGGYEQYF. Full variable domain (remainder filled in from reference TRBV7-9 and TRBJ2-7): DTGVSQNPRHKITKRGQNVTFRCDPISEHNRLYWYRQTLGQGPEFLTYFQNEAQLEKSRLLSDRFSAERPKGSFSTLEIQRTEQGDSAMYLCASSLELAGGYEQYFGPGTRLTVT.